A single sample gave rise to the 18 T cell receptor beta chains below, sequenced in a study of blood T cell repertoires in COVID-19. The method was immunoSEQ multiplex PCR; TCRdb's version includes in-frame clones alone and lacks a portion of them. The sample records around 250,000 clones, roughly 85% being singletons. The specimen sequenced was PBMCs or T cells enriched from blood (not recorded which). The receptor source for this set is a man in his forties who had been exposed to COVID-19.

The chain uses TRBV9 and TRBJ2-7, with 8 bases matching TRBD1. The CDR3 consists of 15 residues. V shed 0 bases, J shed 3 bases, and the junction held 5 bases outside the gene matches. CDR1 and CDR2 (germline): SGDLS, YYNGEE. CDR3 bases: TGTGCCAGCAGCGTAGAGGGGGACAGGCGCTACGAGCAGTACTTC. Encoded protein: CASSVEGDRRYEQYF. The whole variable domain, filled in from reference TRBV9 and TRBJ2-7, reads DSGVTQTPKHLITATGQRVTLRCSPRSGDLSVYWYQQSLDQGLQFLIQYYNGEERAKGNILERFSAQQFPDLHSELNLSSLELGDSALYFCASSVEGDRRYEQYFGPGTRLTVT.

The CDR3 here is CASSPTIDVDYGYTF. The CDR3 region has the DNA TGTGCCAGCTCCCCCACGATAGATGTTGACTATGGCTACACCTTC. V gene TRBV18 combines with J gene TRBJ1-2, with no clear D. Germline V gene lookup returns CDR1 KGHSH and CDR2 LQKENI. This CDR3 region has 15 residues. V lost 6 bases and J lost 3, with 17 bases in between.

V and J are TRBV2 and TRBJ1-6; tentatively, D is TRBD1 (5 bases). In germline, CDR1 is SNHLY, CDR2 FYNNEI. This CDR3 has 15 residues. V was pared by 8 bases and J by 6 bases, with 17 bases between. The CDR3 nucleotides are TGTGCCAGCGACACCTCCGGGGGAGGTAATTCACCCCTCCACTTT. Amino acids: CASDTSGGGNSPLHF.

The V call is TRBV9, the J call TRBJ1-3, with TRBD1 identical over 8 bases. V trimming: 3 bases; J trimming: 4 bases; junction bases outside the gene matches: 3. Germline lookup yields CDR1 SGDLS and CDR2 YYNGEE. The CDR3 consists of 14 residues. Here the CDR3 reads CASSGTGTGNTIYF. The CDR3 DNA is TGTGCCAGCAGCGGGACAGGGACGGGAAACACCATATATTTT.

The chain has TRBV25-1 and TRBJ1-5, with D tentatively TRBD1 (6 bases). Trimming removed 6 bases at V and 3 bases at J, with 12 bases between. Germline values: CDR1 MGHDK, CDR2 SYGVNS. This CDR3 spans 14 amino acids. The DNA of the CDR3 is TGTGCCAGCAGAGAGACAGGTTTCAATCAGCCCCAGCATTTT. Protein sequence: CASRETGFNQPQHF.

This chain joins TRBV5-1 and TRBJ2-7; 12 bases match TRBD1. CDR3 length equals 15 residues. CDR1 and CDR2 from the germline V gene are SGHRS and YFSETQ. The V segment lost 5 bases and the J segment 4 bases; nucleotides outside the gene matches: 7. Here the CDR3 DNA reads TGCGCCAGCAGGCAGCGGGACAGGGGGCCTTACGAGCAGTACTTC. It codes for CASRQRDRGPYEQYF.

The J gene is TRBJ2-5, the V gene TRBV14, with 8 bases lining up with TRBD2. Germline V gene lookup returns CDR1 SGHDN and CDR2 FVKESK. The V segment lost 2 bases and the J segment 4 bases; nucleotides outside the gene matches: 6. This CDR3 region has 15 residues. The CDR3 DNA reads as TGTGCCAGCAGCCAACAGGGACTAGTTCGAGAGACCCAGTACTTC. Its protein product is CASSQQGLVRETQYF.

This clone was recorded only once. The chain couples TRBV5-1 to TRBJ2-1; 7 nucleotides agree with TRBD1. CDR1 and CDR2 from the germline V gene are SGHRS and YFSETQ. The CDR3 is 12 amino acids. V shed 2 bases and J 8 bases; nucleotides not matched to a gene: 1. The CDR3 DNA is TGCGCCAGCAGCTTAGGACAGGATGAGCAGTTCTTC. This encodes CASSLGQDEQFF.

J is TRBJ1-4 and V is TRBV30, with 10 bases fitting TRBD1. Germline V gives CDR1 GTSNPN, CDR2 SVGIG (reference sequence). This CDR3 is 15 amino acids long. Trimming took 1 base from V and 14 from J; bases not matched to a gene: 13. The CDR3 coding sequence is TGTGCCTGGAGTGCAACCGACAGGGGGCGCTCCGGGCTGTTTTTT. Translating it yields CAWSATDRGRSGLFF.

The CDR3 nucleotides read TGTGCCAGCAGCCTGACTAGCGCGAGCTCCTACGAGCAGTACTTC. The encoded protein is CASSLTSASSYEQYF. The V and J genes are TRBV7-2 and TRBJ2-7; 8 nucleotides agree with TRBD2. CDR1 is SGHTA, CDR2 FQGNSA, per germline. V was clipped by 5 bases and J by 0 bases; unmatched bases: 6. The CDR3 spans 15 residues. The full variable domain, rest sourced from reference TRBV7-2 and TRBJ2-7, is GAGVSQSPSNKVTEKGKDVELRCDPISGHTALYWYRQSLGQGLEFLIYFQGNSAPDKSGLPSDRFSAERTGGSVSTLTIQRTQQEDSAVYLCASSLTSASSYEQYFGPGTRLTVT.

This chain links TRBV19 with TRBJ1-3; a possible D gene is TRBD1 (5 bases). Germline V gene sequence: CDR1 LNHDA, CDR2 SQIVND (reference sequence). This CDR3 spans 13 amino acids. The V end lost 9 bases, the J end lost 4 bases, and 13 bases lay between the germline ends. As DNA, the CDR3 is TGTGCCAGCGACCAAGGGGCCGGAAACACCATATATTTT. Translation gives CASDQGAGNTIYF. The whole variable domain, remainder taken from reference TRBV19 and TRBJ1-3, is DGGITQSPKYLFRKEGQNVTLSCEQNLNHDAMYWYRQDPGQGLRLIYYSQIVNDFQKGDIAEGYSVSREKKESFPLTVTSAQKNPTAFYLCASDQGAGNTIYFGEGSWLTVV.

This rearrangement joins TRBV3-1 (or the pseudogene TRBV3-2) to TRBJ2-3; 7 bases are shared with TRBD2. Germline trimming cut 4 bases from V and 6 bases from J; bases unmatched to any gene: 13. Germline values: CDR1 LGHDT, CDR2 YNNKEL (reference sequence). This CDR3 comprises 16 residues. The CDR3 region has the DNA TGTGCCAGCAGCCGACCAGCGGCGGGAGAGTGGGATACGCAGTATTTT. Translated, it gives CASSRPAAGEWDTQYF.

The chain combines TRBV5-6 with TRBJ2-7; 10 bases match TRBD1. CDR1 is SGHDT and CDR2 is YYEEEE in the germline V gene. The CDR3 is 14 amino acids. The V and J ends lost 2 bases and 4 bases, in that order; junction bases with no gene match: 3. The CDR3 sequence is CASSLDRGRYEQYF. The CDR3 nucleotides are TGTGCCAGCAGCTTAGACAGGGGGCGGTACGAGCAGTACTTC.

The V gene is TRBV6-2 or TRBV6-3, the J gene TRBJ2-3; TRBD2 is a possible D gene (5 bases). Germline values: CDR1 MNHEY, CDR2 SVGEGT. The CDR3 covers 13 residues. Trimming cost V 1 base and J 8 bases, with 10 bases left between them. Here the CDR3 reads CASSYFESGTQYF. In DNA form, the CDR3 reads TGTGCCAGCAGTTACTTCGAAAGCGGTACGCAGTATTTT.

The genes are TRBV9 and TRBJ1-1, with D unresolved. The V end was cut by 1 base, the J end by 5 bases, with 9 bases between. The germline gives CDR1 SGDLS, CDR2 YYNGEE. The CDR3 totals 13 residues. The CDR3 DNA sequence: TGTGCCAGCAGCGTAAGTCCGGGGACTGAAGCTTTCTTT. Protein: CASSVSPGTEAFF.

The chain has TRBV11-2 and TRBJ1-1; weak D call: TRBD1 (6 bases). CDR1 and CDR2 from the germline V gene are SGHAT and FQNNGV. V lost 2 bases and J 7 bases, leaving 11 bases between the germline ends. This CDR3 has 13 residues. CDR3 protein: CASSLYRGSEAFF. Written as DNA, the CDR3 is TGTGCCAGCAGCTTATATAGGGGGAGTGAAGCTTTCTTT. The full variable domain, with the rest looked up from reference TRBV11-2 and TRBJ1-1, is EAGVAQSPRYKIIEKRQSVAFWCNPISGHATLYWYQQILGQGPKLLIQFQNNGVVDDSQLPKDRFSAERLKGVDSTLKIQPAKLEDSAVYLCASSLYRGSEAFFGQGTRLTVV.

The chain carries TRBV24-1 and TRBJ2-3; 12 bases map to TRBD2. Trimming at V came to 9 bases and at J to 3 bases, leaving 3 bases not matched to a gene. The CDR3 has 14 amino acids. Germline assignment: CDR1 KGHDR and CDR2 SFDVKD. CDR3 coding DNA: TGTGCCACCGGACTAGCGGGAAGGACAGATACGCAGTATTTT. As protein: CATGLAGRTDTQYF.

The CDR3 bases are TGTGCCACCAGTGATTCTCCTACTAGCGGGAGCGGCGAGCAGTACTTC. As protein: CATSDSPTSGSGEQYF. This chain connects TRBV24-1 to TRBJ2-7, with 11 nucleotides matching TRBD2. Germline assignment: CDR1 KGHDR and CDR2 SFDVKD. V shed 2 bases and J 6 bases; nucleotides not matched to a gene: 8. The CDR3 is 16 residues long.